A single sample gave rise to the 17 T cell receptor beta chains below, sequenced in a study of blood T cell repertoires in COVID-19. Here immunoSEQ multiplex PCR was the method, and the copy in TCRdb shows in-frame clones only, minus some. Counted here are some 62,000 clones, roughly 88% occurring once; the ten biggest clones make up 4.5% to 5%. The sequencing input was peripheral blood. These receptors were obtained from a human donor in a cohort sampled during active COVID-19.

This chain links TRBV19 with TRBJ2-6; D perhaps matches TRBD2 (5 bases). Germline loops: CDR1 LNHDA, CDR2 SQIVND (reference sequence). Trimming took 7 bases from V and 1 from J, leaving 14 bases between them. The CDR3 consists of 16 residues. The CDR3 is CASNYGRGSGANVLTF. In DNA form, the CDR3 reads TGTGCCAGTAACTATGGCAGAGGGTCTGGGGCCAACGTCCTGACTTTC.

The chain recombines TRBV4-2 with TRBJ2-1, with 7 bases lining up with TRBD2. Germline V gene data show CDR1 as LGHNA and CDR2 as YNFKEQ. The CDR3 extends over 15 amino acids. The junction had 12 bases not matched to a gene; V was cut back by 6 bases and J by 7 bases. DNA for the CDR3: TGTGCCAGCAGAATTGGGGGAGGGCCTGGAAATGAGCAGTTCTTC. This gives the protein CASRIGGGPGNEQFF.

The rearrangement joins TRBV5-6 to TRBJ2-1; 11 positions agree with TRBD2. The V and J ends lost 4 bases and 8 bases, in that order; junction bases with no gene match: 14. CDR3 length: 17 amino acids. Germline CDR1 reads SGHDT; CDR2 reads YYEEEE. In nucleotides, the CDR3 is TGTGCCAGCAGCAGAAGGGGCACTAGCGGGAGTGGGTATGAGCAGTTCTTC. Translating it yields CASSRRGTSGSGYEQFF.

CDR3 nucleotides: TGTGCCAGCAGCGCCGGGACTAGCGGGAGGACCCACCAAGAGACCCAGTACTTC. Translating gives CASSAGTSGRTHQETQYF. The gene calls are TRBV5-4 and TRBJ2-5, with TRBD2 matching over 15 bases. The CDR3 covers 18 residues. CDR1 is SGHNT, CDR2 YYREEE, per germline (reference sequence). J lost 0 bases, V lost 4 bases, and 7 bases had no gene match.

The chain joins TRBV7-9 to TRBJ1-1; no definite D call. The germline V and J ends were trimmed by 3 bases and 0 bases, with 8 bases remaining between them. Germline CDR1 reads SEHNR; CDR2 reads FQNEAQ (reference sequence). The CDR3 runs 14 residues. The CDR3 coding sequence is TGTGCCAGCAGCTTCCTGGCCATGAACACTGAAGCTTTCTTT. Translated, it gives CASSFLAMNTEAFF. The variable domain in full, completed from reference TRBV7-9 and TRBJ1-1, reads DTGVSQNPRHKITKRGQNVTFRCDPISEHNRLYWYRQTLGQGPEFLTYFQNEAQLEKSRLLSDRFSAERPKGSFSTLEIQRTEQGDSAMYLCASSFLAMNTEAFFGQGTRLTVV.

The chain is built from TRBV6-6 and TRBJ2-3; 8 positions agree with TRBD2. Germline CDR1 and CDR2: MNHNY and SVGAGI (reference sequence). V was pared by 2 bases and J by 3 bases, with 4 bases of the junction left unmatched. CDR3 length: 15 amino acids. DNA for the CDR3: TGTGCCAGCAGTTACGTAGCGGGGAGGACAGATACGCAGTATTTT. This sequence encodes CASSYVAGRTDTQYF.

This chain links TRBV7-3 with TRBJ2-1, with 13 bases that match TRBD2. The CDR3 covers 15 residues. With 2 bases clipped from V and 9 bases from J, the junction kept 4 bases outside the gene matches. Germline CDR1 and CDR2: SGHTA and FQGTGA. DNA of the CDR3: TGTGCCAGCAGCTTAGGGGGACTAGCGGGGTTTGAGCAGTTCTTC. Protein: CASSLGGLAGFEQFF.

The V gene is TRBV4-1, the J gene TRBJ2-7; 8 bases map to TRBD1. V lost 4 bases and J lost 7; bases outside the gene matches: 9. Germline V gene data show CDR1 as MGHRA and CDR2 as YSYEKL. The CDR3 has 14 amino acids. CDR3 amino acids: CASSLNHGTGEQYF. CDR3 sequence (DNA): TGCGCCAGCAGCCTCAACCACGGGACAGGAGAGCAGTACTTC.

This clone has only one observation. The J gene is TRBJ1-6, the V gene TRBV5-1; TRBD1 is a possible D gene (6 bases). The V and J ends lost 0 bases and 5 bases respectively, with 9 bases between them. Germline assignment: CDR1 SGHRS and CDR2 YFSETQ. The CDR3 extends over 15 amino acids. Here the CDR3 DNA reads TGCGCCAGCAGCTTGGACAGGGCCAATAATTCACCCCTCCACTTT. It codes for CASSLDRANNSPLHF.

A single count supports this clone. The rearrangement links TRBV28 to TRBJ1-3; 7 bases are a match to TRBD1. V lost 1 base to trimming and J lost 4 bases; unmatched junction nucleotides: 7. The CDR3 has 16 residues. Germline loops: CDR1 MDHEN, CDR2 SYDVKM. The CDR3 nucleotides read TGTGCCAGCAGTTTATCCACGACAGGGTCAGGAAACACCATATATTTT. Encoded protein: CASSLSTTGSGNTIYF.

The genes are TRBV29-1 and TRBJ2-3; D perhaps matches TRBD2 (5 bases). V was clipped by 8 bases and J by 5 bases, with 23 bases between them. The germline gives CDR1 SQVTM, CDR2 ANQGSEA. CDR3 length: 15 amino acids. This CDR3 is CSIQRSGVREDTQYF. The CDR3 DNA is TGCAGCATCCAGAGATCGGGCGTCCGGGAAGATACGCAGTATTTT.

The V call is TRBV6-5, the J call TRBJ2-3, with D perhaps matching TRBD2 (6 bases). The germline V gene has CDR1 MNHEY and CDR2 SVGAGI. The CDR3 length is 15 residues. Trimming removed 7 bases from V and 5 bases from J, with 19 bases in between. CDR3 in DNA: TGTGCCAGCAAGGGAGCCGGGAGTCGAATAGATACGCAGTATTTT. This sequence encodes CASKGAGSRIDTQYF.

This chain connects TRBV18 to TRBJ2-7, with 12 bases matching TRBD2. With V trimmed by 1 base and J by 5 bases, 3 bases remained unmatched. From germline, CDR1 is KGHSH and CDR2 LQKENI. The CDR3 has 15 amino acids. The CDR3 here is CASSPRTSGKDEQYF. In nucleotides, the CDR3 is TGTGCCAGCTCACCACGGACTAGCGGGAAGGACGAGCAGTACTTC.

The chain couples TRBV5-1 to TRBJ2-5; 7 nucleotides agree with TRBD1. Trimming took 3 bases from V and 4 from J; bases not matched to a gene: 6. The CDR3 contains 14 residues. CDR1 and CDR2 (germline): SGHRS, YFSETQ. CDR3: CASSYYRGRETQYF. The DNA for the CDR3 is TGCGCCAGCAGCTATTACAGGGGAAGAGAGACCCAGTACTTC.

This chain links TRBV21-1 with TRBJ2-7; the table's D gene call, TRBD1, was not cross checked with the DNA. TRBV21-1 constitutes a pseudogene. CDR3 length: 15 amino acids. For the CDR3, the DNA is TGTGCCAGCAGCAAAGACGACAGACAATCTTACGAGCAGTACTTC. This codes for CASSKDDRQSYEQYF.

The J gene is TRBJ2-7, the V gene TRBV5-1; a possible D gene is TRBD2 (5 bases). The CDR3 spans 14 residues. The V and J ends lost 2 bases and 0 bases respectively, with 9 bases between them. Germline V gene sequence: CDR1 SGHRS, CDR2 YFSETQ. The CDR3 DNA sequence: TGCGCCAGCAGCTTCTCGGGGAGCTCCTACGAGCAGTACTTC. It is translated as CASSFSGSSYEQYF.

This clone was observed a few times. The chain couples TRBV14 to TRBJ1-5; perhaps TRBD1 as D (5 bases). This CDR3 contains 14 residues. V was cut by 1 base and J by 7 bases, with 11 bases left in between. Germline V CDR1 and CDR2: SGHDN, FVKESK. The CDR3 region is CASSQVAGLQPQHF. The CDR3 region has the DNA TGTGCCAGCAGCCAAGTAGCAGGGCTCCAGCCCCAGCATTTT.